This T cell receptor beta chain was recorded in a study of CD8 T cells in Susac syndrome. The germline CDR1 and CDR2 sequences are MNHEY and SMNVEV (reference sequence). V dropped 3 bases and J dropped 3 bases, with 11 bases sitting between them. The CDR3 length is 14 residues. An input of 0.5 to 1 ug of RNA was subjected to reverse transcription using random hexamers. MiXCR was run by TCRdb on the immunoSEQ multiplex PCR reads, yielding one entry per CDR3 protein. The sample shows 150,000 to 200,000 distinct CDR3 sequences, about 95% of them seen only once. This clonotype was obtained from a human donor with multiple sclerosis. Sequences were obtained from CD8+ T cells from PBMCs. V usage is TRBV27 and J usage is TRBJ1-1, with a weak D call TRBD1 (5 bases). The DNA of the CDR3 is TGTGCCAGCAGTTTCCAGGGCCCGGACACTGAAGCTTTCTTT. It codes for CASSFQGPDTEAFF.